This T cell receptor beta chain was identified in a study of T cell repertoires in cytomegalovirus infection. In the case of this clonotype: Its antigen is currently unknown.

The length of the CDR3 is 16 residues. Germline assignment: CDR1 MNHNY and CDR2 SVGAGI (reference sequence). Trimming pared 5 bases from V and 0 bases from J, leaving 14 bases between. TCRdb analysed the reads with MiXCR anew, one entry per CDR3 protein. The data show just over 450,000 distinct CDR3 sequences, with under 55% seen just once and just under 45% held by the top ten. This TCR was recovered from a human donor in good health (CMV status not recorded). Some clones in this sample may be carry-over from other donors' samples. The chain uses TRBV6-6 and TRBJ2-1, with D possibly being TRBD1 (6 bases). Sequencing was performed on cultured PBMCs, taken from culture after CMV antigen stimulation. CDR3 region: CASSPPTGSSYNEQFF. The CDR3 DNA reads TGTGCCAGCAGTCCCCCCACAGGGAGCTCCTACAATGAGCAGTTCTTC.